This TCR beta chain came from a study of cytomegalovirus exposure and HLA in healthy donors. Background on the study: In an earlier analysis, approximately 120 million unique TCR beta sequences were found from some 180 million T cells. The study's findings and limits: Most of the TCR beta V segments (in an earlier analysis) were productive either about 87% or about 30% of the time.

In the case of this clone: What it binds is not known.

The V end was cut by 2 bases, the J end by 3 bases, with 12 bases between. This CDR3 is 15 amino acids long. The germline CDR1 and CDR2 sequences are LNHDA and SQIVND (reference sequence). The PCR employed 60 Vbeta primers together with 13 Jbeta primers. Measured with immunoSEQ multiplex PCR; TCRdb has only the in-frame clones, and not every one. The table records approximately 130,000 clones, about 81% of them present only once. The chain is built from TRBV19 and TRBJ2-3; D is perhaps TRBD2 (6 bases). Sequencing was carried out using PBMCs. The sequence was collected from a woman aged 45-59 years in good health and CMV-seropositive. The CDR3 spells CASSIRKGRTDTQYF. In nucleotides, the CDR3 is TGTGCCAGTAGTATAAGGAAAGGGAGGACAGATACGCAGTATTTT.